This is a list of T cell receptor beta chains from one sample in a study of regulatory T cells in long-lasting Graves disease. MiXCR, applied by TCRdb to the multiplex PCR reads, yields one record per CDR3 protein. Among 200,000 to 250,000 distinct CDR3 sequences listed, 20% to 25% were seen once. Sequenced material: peripheral blood mononuclear cells (PBMCs), taken at new diagnosis, from a patient treated with antithyroid drugs. The receptors stem from a female donor with Graves disease. The CDR3 runs from the conserved cysteine through the conserved F or W. Each record gives: D gene, clone size, J gene, V gene, CDR3 protein, CDR3 DNA. D genes are given only for firm matches. Clone size is stated in some rows and not others, as once, few, many or a class when expanded.

>-|-|TRBJ1-2|TRBV4-1
CASSQGTVYGYTF
TGCGCCAGCAGCCAAGGGACAGTTTATGGCTACACCTTC
>-|many|TRBJ2-7|TRBV5-5
CASSSPDQIFYEQYF
TGTGCCAGCAGCTCGCCGGACCAAATCTTCTACGAGCAGTACTTC
>TRBD1|many|TRBJ2-3|TRBV15
CATSRGNRGGTDTQYF
TGTGCCACCAGCAGAGGGAACAGGGGTGGCACAGATACGCAGTATTTT
>TRBD1|few|TRBJ1-3|TRBV4-2
CASSPPGQQIGNTIYF
TGTGCCAGCAGCCCGCCGGGACAGCAAATAGGAAACACCATATATTTT
>-|many|TRBJ1-1|TRBV7-2
CASSLTSLRSTEAFF
TGTGCCAGCAGCTTAACCTCGTTGAGGAGCACTGAAGCTTTCTTT
>-|many|TRBJ1-1|TRBV6-5
CASSYSEGLGAFF
TGTGCCAGCAGTTACTCGGAGGGGCTCGGAGCTTTCTTT
>-|few|TRBJ2-3|TRBV4-3
CASSQESGQGGAQYF
TGCGCCAGCAGCCAAGAGTCTGGCCAGGGAGGAGCGCAGTATTTT
>-|-|TRBJ1-1|TRBV28
CAVIERLQNTEAFF
TGTGCCGTAATTGAAAGGCTCCAGAACACTGAAGCTTTCTTT
>-|few|TRBJ2-3|TRBV11-2
CASSPQVDTQYF
TGTGCCAGCAGCCCCCAAGTGGATACGCAGTATTTT
>TRBD2|many|TRBJ2-7|TRBV20-1
CSAPNAKTSGSSYEQYF
TGCAGTGCTCCCAACGCCAAAACTAGCGGGAGCTCCTACGAGCAGTACTTC
>-|many|TRBJ2-2|TRBV9
CASSVAVVANTGELFF
TGTGCCAGCAGCGTAGCGGTCGTAGCGAACACCGGGGAGCTGTTTTTT
>-|-|TRBJ2-3|TRBV3-1
CASSLRGSSDTQYF
TGTGCCAGCAGCCTCCGGGGCTCCTCAGATACGCAGTATTTT
>-|few|TRBJ2-7|TRBV7-3
CASSRPNRLQGYEQYF
TGTGCCAGCAGCCGGCCCAACCGCCTTCAGGGCTACGAGCAGTACTTC
>-|-|TRBJ2-7|TRBV11-2
CASSAQGYEQYF
TGTGCCAGCAGCGCACAGGGTTACGAGCAGTACTTC
>TRBD2|many|TRBJ2-1|TRBV20-1
CSARELAGIPYNEQFF
TGCAGTGCTAGAGAACTAGCGGGAATCCCCTACAATGAGCAGTTCTTC
>TRBD1|many|TRBJ1-4|TRBV20-1
CSANRGHNEKLFF
TGCAGTGCAAACAGGGGGCATAATGAAAAACTGTTTTTT
>-|few|TRBJ2-1|TRBV19
CASSLAPRSEQFF
TGTGCCAGTAGTTTGGCCCCCAGGAGTGAGCAGTTCTTC
>-|many|TRBJ2-3|TRBV7-2
CASSGHLTDTQYF
TGTGCCAGCAGCGGACACCTCACAGATACGCAGTATTTT
>TRBD1|few|TRBJ1-1|TRBV10-1
CASADRAEVTEAFF
TGCGCCAGCGCGGACAGGGCGGAGGTCACTGAAGCTTTCTTT
>-|many|TRBJ2-7|TRBV20-1
CSARGTADEQYF
TGCAGTGCTAGAGGGACAGCGGACGAGCAGTACTTC
>-|few|TRBJ1-5|TRBV6-9
CASSYGSGGHSSNQPQHF
TGTGCCAGCAGTTACGGTTCAGGAGGCCATTCCAGCAATCAGCCCCAGCATTTT
>TRBD1|-|TRBJ2-1|TRBV12-3/TRBV12-4
CASRGQGRGYNNEQFF
TGTGCCAGCAGGGGACAGGGTCGAGGTTACAACAATGAGCAGTTCTTC
>-|few|TRBJ2-6|TRBV19
CASSLGTSSGANVLTF
TGTGCCAGTAGCCTCGGGACCTCTTCTGGGGCCAACGTCCTGACTTTC
>TRBD1|many|TRBJ1-6|TRBV3-1
CASSQVGQNSPLHF
TGTGCCAGCAGCCAAGTGGGACAGAATTCACCCCTCCACTTT
>-|few|TRBJ2-7|TRBV18
CASSPLEGGKEQYF
TGTGCCAGCTCACCCCTAGAGGGCGGGAAGGAGCAGTACTTC
>-|many|TRBJ1-4|TRBV7-9
CASSPGLSQRLFF
TGTGCCAGCAGCCCTGGACTGTCCCAAAGACTGTTTTTT
>TRBD1|few|TRBJ1-2|TRBV6-9
CASSWDRSNYGYTF
TGTGCCAGCAGTTGGGACAGAAGTAACTATGGCTACACCTTC
>-|few|TRBJ2-5|TRBV19
CASSPGGLYQETQYF
TGTGCCAGTAGTCCGGGGGGCTTGTACCAAGAGACCCAGTACTTC
>-|many|TRBJ2-3|TRBV6-2/TRBV6-3
CASSYSEGFLADTQYF
TGTGCCAGCAGTTACTCAGAAGGGTTTCTGGCAGATACGCAGTATTTT
>-|-|TRBJ2-5|TRBV6-1
CASSHRGLF
TGTGCCAGCAGTCACAGGGGACTCTTC
>-|many|TRBJ1-1|TRBV7-2
CASSLAAHTEAFF
TGTGCCAGCAGCTTAGCAGCGCACACTGAAGCTTTCTTT
>TRBD2|-|TRBJ2-3|TRBV15
CATSPGTSSDTQYF
TGTGCCACCAGCCCTGGGACTAGCTCAGATACGCAGTATTTT
>TRBD2|many|TRBJ2-7|TRBV5-6
CASRSWREGRHEQYF
TGTGCCAGCAGATCTTGGCGGGAGGGCCGTCACGAGCAGTACTTC
>-|-|TRBJ1-1|TRBV6-1
CASINRDRTEAFF
TGTGCCAGCATTAACAGGGACCGCACTGAAGCTTTCTTT
>-|many|TRBJ2-5|TRBV14
CASSQESLNRGLRETQYF
TGTGCCAGCAGCCAAGAATCGCTTAATCGGGGGCTGAGGGAGACCCAGTACTTC
>TRBD2|many|TRBJ2-1|TRBV3-1
CASSWGGNEQFF
TGTGCCAGCAGCTGGGGAGGGAATGAGCAGTTCTTC
>-|many|TRBJ2-7|TRBV6-1
CATEIRGSEQYF
TGTGCCACTGAGATCAGGGGCTCCGAGCAGTACTTC
>-|many|TRBJ2-1|TRBV11-3
CASSPRGSRNEQFF
TGTGCCAGCAGCCCCCGGGGTAGCCGCAATGAGCAGTTCTTC
>-|many|TRBJ2-3|TRBV7-2
CASSLARSTDTQYF
TGTGCCAGCAGCTTAGCGCGCAGCACAGATACGCAGTATTTT
>TRBD1|few|TRBJ1-1|TRBV9
CASSPGQPGAAFF
TGTGCCAGCAGCCCGGGACAGCCAGGGGCAGCTTTCTTT
>-|many|TRBJ1-6|TRBV3-1
CASSLMTVSPLHF
TGTGCCAGCAGCCTGATGACAGTTTCACCCCTCCACTTT
>-|-|TRBJ2-7|TRBV7-9
CASSLHRTYEQYF
TGTGCCAGCAGCTTACACCGGACCTACGAGCAGTACTTC
>TRBD2|many|TRBJ2-1|TRBV12-3/TRBV12-4
CASSSPRLAGEGFGNEQFF
TGTGCCAGCAGTTCGCCTCGACTAGCGGGAGAGGGGTTTGGCAATGAGCAGTTCTTC
>-|few|TRBJ2-3|TRBV5-4
CASSFPLTGTDTQYF
TGTGCCAGCAGCTTTCCTCTAACCGGCACAGATACGCAGTATTTT
>TRBD2|many|TRBJ2-1|TRBV11-3
CASSFGLAGGFNEQFF
TGTGCCAGCAGCTTCGGGCTAGCGGGAGGATTCAATGAGCAGTTCTTC
>-|many|TRBJ1-1|TRBV18
CASSPRGGTNTEAFF
TGTGCCAGCTCACCGAGGGGGGGCACGAACACTGAAGCTTTCTTT
>-|-|TRBJ2-1|TRBV6-1
CASSEHRVHEQFF
TGTGCCAGCAGTGAACACAGGGTACATGAGCAGTTCTTC
>TRBD1|many|TRBJ2-5|TRBV7-9
CASSLMVGQGGTQYF
TGTGCCAGCAGCTTAATGGTCGGACAGGGAGGGACCCAGTACTTC
>TRBD1|many|TRBJ1-4|TRBV27
CASSMRDRGVRLFF
TGTGCCAGCAGTATGAGGGACAGGGGGGTCAGACTGTTTTTT
>-|many|TRBJ2-3|TRBV7-2
CASSLGTPRTDTQYF
TGTGCCAGCAGCTTAGGGACCCCACGCACAGATACGCAGTATTTT
>-|many|TRBJ2-3|TRBV6-1
CASSEGHLSTDTQYF
TGTGCCAGCAGTGAGGGACACCTCAGCACAGATACGCAGTATTTT
>-|once|TRBJ2-3|TRBV2
CASSELVGTDTQYF
TGTGCCAGCAGTGAATTAGTGGGCACAGATACGCAGTATTTT
>-|many|TRBJ2-1|TRBV2
CASRADANEQFF
TGTGCCAGCAGGGCCGACGCTAATGAGCAGTTCTTC
>TRBD1|-|TRBJ2-2|TRBV5-1
CASSGAGQGRTGELFF
TGCGCCAGCAGCGGTGCAGGACAGGGTCGGACCGGGGAGCTGTTTTTT